Sequencing of this T cell receptor beta chain was carried out in a study of cytomegalovirus exposure and HLA in healthy donors. As for this clone: Its antigen is still unknown.

The donors were in the approximately 120-subject validation cohort, distinct from the roughly 700-subject first cohort. Using immunoSEQ multiplex PCR, the repertoire was profiled, and TCRdb retains in-frame clones only, with some absent. The table lists 55,000 to 70,000 clones, 75% to 90% of them singletons. Study-wide findings and caveats: Most TCR sequences were rare, but some public TCRs occurred in many donors. The authors listed 164 TCR beta chains as cytomegalovirus-associated.

V shed 3 bases, J shed 5 bases, and the junction held 6 bases outside the gene matches. CDR3 length: 16 residues. Germline assignment: CDR1 LGHNA and CDR2 YSLEER. This clonotype was sampled from a woman aged 18-29 years in good health and CMV-seronegative. The V and J genes are TRBV4-3 and TRBJ2-1; 11 bases fit TRBD1. Sequencing was performed on PBMCs. The chain's CDR3 is CASSQRTGGFNNEQFF. DNA of the CDR3: TGCGCCAGCAGCCAGAGGACAGGGGGCTTTAACAATGAGCAGTTCTTC.